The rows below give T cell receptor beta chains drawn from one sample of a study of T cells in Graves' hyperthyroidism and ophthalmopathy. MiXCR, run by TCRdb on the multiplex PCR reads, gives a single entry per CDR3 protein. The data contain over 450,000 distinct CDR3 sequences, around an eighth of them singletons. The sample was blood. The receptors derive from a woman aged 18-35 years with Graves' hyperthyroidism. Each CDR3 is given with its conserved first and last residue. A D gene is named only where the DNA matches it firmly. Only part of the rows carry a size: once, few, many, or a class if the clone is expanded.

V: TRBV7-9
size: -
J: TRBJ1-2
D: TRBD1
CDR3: CASSTRTGQGYTF
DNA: TGTGCCAGCAGCACTCGGACAGGGCAAGGCTACACCTTC

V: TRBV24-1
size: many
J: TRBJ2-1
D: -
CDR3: CATADSYNEQFF
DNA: TGTGCCACCGCGGACAGTTACAATGAGCAGTTCTTC

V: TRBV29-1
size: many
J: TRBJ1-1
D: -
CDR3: CSVEDLEAFF
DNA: TGCAGCGTTGAAGATCTTGAAGCTTTCTTT

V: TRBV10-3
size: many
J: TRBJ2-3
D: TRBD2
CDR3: CAISDSGSLDTQYF
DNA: TGTGCCATCAGTGATAGCGGGTCGCTAGATACGCAGTATTTT

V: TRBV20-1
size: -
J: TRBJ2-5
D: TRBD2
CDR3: CSARGASGWTQYF
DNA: TGCAGTGCTAGAGGGGCTAGCGGGTGGACCCAGTACTTC

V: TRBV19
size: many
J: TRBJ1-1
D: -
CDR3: CASSRGPRPAFF
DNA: TGTGCCAGTAGTAGGGGGCCTCGCCCAGCTTTCTTT

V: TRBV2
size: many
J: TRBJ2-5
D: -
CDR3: CASSEAAEAGETQYF
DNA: TGTGCCAGCAGTGAAGCCGCGGAGGCCGGGGAGACCCAGTACTTC

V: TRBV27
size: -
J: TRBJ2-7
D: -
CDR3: CASSLAAPYEQYF
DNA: TGTGCCAGCAGTTTAGCCGCCCCCTACGAGCAGTACTTC

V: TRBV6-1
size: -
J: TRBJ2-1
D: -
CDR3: CASSLAITGSYNEQFF
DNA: TGTGCCAGCAGTCTCGCCATTACCGGCTCCTACAATGAGCAGTTCTTC

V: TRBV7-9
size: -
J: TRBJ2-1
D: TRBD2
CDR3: CASSLPESGSPHEQFF
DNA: TGTGCCAGCAGCTTACCCGAGAGCGGGAGTCCCCATGAGCAGTTCTTC

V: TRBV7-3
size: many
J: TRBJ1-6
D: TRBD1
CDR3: CASSLTGQGQSYNSPLHF
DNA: TGTGCCAGCAGCTTAACGGGACAGGGTCAATCCTATAATTCACCCCTCCACTTT

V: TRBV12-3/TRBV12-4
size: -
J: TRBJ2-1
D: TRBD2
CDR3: CASSFSGRALFHEQFF
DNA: TGTGCCAGCAGTTTCTCCGGGAGGGCCCTCTTCCATGAGCAGTTCTTC

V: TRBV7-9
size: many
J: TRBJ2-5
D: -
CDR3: CASSLGFAAGEETQYF
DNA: TGTGCCAGCAGCTTAGGTTTTGCGGCAGGGGAAGAGACCCAGTACTTC

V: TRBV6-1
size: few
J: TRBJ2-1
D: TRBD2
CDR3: CATRLAGGLNEQFF
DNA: TGTGCCACCCGACTAGCGGGAGGGCTAAATGAGCAGTTCTTC

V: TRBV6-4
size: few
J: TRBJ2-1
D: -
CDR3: CASSDGWESGEQFF
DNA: TGTGCCAGCAGTGACGGGTGGGAGAGCGGTGAGCAGTTCTTC

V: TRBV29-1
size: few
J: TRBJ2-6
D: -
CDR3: CSAKASGANVLTF
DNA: TGCAGCGCTAAAGCCTCTGGGGCCAACGTCCTGACTTTC

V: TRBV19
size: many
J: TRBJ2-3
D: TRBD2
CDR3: CASSTSGRATFSTDTQYF
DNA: TGTGCCAGTAGTACTAGCGGGAGAGCGACCTTTTCCACAGATACGCAGTATTTT

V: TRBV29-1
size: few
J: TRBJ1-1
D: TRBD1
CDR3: CSVDRGQEAFF
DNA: TGCAGCGTTGACAGGGGGCAGGAAGCTTTCTTT

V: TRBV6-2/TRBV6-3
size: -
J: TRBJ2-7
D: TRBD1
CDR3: CASTRQGGEQYF
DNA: TGTGCCAGCACCCGACAGGGCGGCGAGCAGTACTTC

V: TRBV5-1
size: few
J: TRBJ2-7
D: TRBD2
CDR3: CAGSIRLAGDYEQYF
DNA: TGCGCCGGCAGCATAAGACTAGCGGGAGACTACGAGCAGTACTTC

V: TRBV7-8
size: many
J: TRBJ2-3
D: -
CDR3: CASSAGQLTDTQYF
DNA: TGTGCCAGCAGCGCCGGACAGCTCACAGATACGCAGTATTTT

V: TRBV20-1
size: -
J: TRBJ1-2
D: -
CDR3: CSARDAGGNYGYTF
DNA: TGCAGTGCTAGAGATGCAGGAGGGAACTATGGCTACACCTTC

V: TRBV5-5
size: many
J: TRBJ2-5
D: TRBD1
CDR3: CASSDRQGQGETQYF
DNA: TGTGCCAGCAGCGACCGACAGGGTCAAGGAGAGACCCAGTACTTC

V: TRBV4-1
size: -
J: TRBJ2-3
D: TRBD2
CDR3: CASSQAGVTDTQYF
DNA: TGCGCCAGCAGCCAGGCGGGAGTGACAGATACGCAGTATTTT

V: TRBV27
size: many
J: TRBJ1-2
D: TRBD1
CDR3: CASRTTGSNYGYTF
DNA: TGTGCCAGCAGGACGACAGGGTCTAACTATGGCTACACCTTC

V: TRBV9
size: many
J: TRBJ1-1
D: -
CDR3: CASSVVRGMDNTEAFF
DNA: TGTGCCAGCAGCGTAGTTCGGGGTATGGACAACACTGAAGCTTTCTTT

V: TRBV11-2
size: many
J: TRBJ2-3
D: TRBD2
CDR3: CASSPKRELNTQYF
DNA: TGTGCCAGCAGCCCCAAGCGGGAGTTAAATACGCAGTATTTT

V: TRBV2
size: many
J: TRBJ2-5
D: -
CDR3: CASMIGTQAQYF
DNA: TGTGCCAGCATGATAGGGACCCAGGCCCAGTACTTC

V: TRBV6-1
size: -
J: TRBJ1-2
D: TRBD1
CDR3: CASSEGTGGAGYGYTF
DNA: TGTGCCAGCAGTGAGGGGACAGGGGGCGCAGGGTATGGCTACACCTTC